The 16 T cell receptor beta chains below come from one sample, sequenced in a study of T cells in narcolepsy. TCRdb's table, derived via immunoSEQ multiplex PCR, lists solely in-frame clones and lacks some. The table lists fewer than 35,000 clones, 84% of them singletons. The sample taken for sequencing was CD45RA- memory CD4+ T cells from PBMCs. The receptors stem from a human donor with narcolepsy.

The chain recombines TRBV5-6 with TRBJ1-2, with TRBD1 identical over 7 bases. The CDR3 spans 14 residues. The J segment lost 2 bases and the V segment lost 0 bases, leaving 1 base of the junction unmatched. Looked up from germline, CDR1 is SGHDT and CDR2 is YYEEEE. The chain's CDR3 is CASSLARGNYGYTF. The CDR3 DNA follows: TGTGCCAGCAGCTTGGCCAGGGGGAACTATGGCTACACCTTC.

The chain is built from TRBV5-4 and TRBJ1-6; D may be TRBD1 (6 bases). The ends were cut back, 4 bases at V and 7 bases at J, with 9 bases in the middle. Germline V gene sequence: CDR1 SGHNT, CDR2 YYREEE (reference sequence). There are 13 residues in the CDR3. In DNA form, the CDR3 reads TGTGCCAGCAGCCGACAGGAGAATTCACCCCTCCACTTT. Protein: CASSRQENSPLHF.

As regards this clone: One junction end disagrees with the germline gene, perhaps due to a read error. The rearrangement links TRBV4-3 to TRBJ1-2; D perhaps matches TRBD1 (6 bases). The CDR3 contains 12 residues. Germline CDR1 LGHNA, CDR2 YSLEER. CDR3: CASSLSFGQTFF. DNA of the CDR3: TGCGCCAGCAGCCTCTCGTTCGGACAGACATTCTTC.

The table lists this clone with a count of one. The chain employs TRBV18 and TRBJ2-7; a possible D gene is TRBD2 (5 bases). The germline CDR1 and CDR2 sequences are KGHSH and LQKENI. The CDR3 loop spans 13 amino acids. Trimming left V 4 bases short and J 8 bases short, with 15 bases between. DNA for the CDR3: TGTGCCAGCTCACAAAGCGACTATCTCCAGCAGTACGTC. This encodes CASSQSDYLQQYV.

This chain joins TRBV6-5 and TRBJ2-2; D is undetermined. This CDR3 spans 15 amino acids. Germline CDR1 MNHEY, CDR2 SVGAGI. Trimming left V 7 bases short and J 0 bases short, with 12 bases between. Written as DNA, the CDR3 is TGTGCCAGCACCCACCAGACAACGAACACCGGGGAGCTGTTTTTT. It specifies CASTHQTTNTGELFF.

The chain carries TRBV5-8 and TRBJ2-7, with a weak D call TRBD1 (6 bases). Germline V gene data show CDR1 as SGHTS and CDR2 as YDEGEE. V was trimmed by 4 bases and J by 4 bases, leaving 9 bases between them. CDR3 length equals 12 residues. CDR3 in DNA: TGTGCCAGCAGCCCTGACAGGTACGAGCAGTACTTC. It translates to CASSPDRYEQYF.

As regards this clone: At one boundary the junction diverges from the germline segment, which might be a read error. The chain uses TRBV11-2 and TRBJ1-3; unclear D gene. From germline, CDR1 is SGHAT and CDR2 FQNNGV. The CDR3 is made up of 16 amino acids. CDR3: CVSSAEPHDSGNTIYF. In nucleotides, the CDR3 is TGTGTCAGCAGCGCCGAACCTCACGACTCTGGAAACACCATATATTTT.

The gene calls are TRBV5-1 and TRBJ2-2; tentative D call: TRBD1 (5 bases). Trimming took off 5 bases at V and 7 bases at J, with 9 bases between the two ends. The germline gives CDR1 SGHRS, CDR2 YFSETQ. The CDR3 totals 12 residues. Written as DNA, the CDR3 is TGCGCCAGCAGTAGGGGTGGCGGGGAGCTGTTTTTT. Translating gives CASSRGGGELFF.

Only one count was recorded for this clone. This rearrangement joins TRBV23-1 to TRBJ2-7, with TRBD1 identical over 7 bases. TRBV23-1 is treated as an ORF (open reading frame) with a function not yet certain. There are 12 residues in the CDR3. CDR3: CASTLPTGNTGV. CDR3 coding DNA: TGCGCCAGCACTCTCCCGACAGGGAATACAGGTGTC.

The CDR3 sequence: CASSGTGPDTQYF. CDR3 bases: TGTGCCAGCAGCGGGACAGGGCCAGATACGCAGTATTTT. The chain has TRBV2 and TRBJ2-3; 9 bases are shared with TRBD1. Trimming removed 6 bases from V and 4 bases from J; junction bases left unmatched: 2. CDR1 and CDR2 (germline): SNHLY, FYNNEI. This CDR3 region has 13 residues. Full variable domain (rest looked up from reference TRBV2 and TRBJ2-3): EPEVTQTPSHQVTQMGQEVILRCVPISNHLYFYWYRQILGQKVEFLVSFYNNEISEKSEIFDDQFSVERPDGSNFTLKIRSTKLEDSAMYFCASSGTGPDTQYFGPGTRLTVL.

Here the CDR3 reads CASSILGQGNYGYTF. CDR3 sequence (DNA): TGTGCCAGTAGTATCCTGGGACAGGGCAACTATGGCTACACCTTC. The gene calls are TRBV19 and TRBJ1-2; 9 bases are a match to TRBD1. This CDR3 has 15 residues. V lost 3 bases and J lost 2; bases outside the gene matches: 4. Looked up from germline, CDR1 is LNHDA and CDR2 is SQIVND (reference sequence).

This clone has more than one count but fewer than ten. This sequence joins TRBV7-9 and TRBJ2-2, with TRBD2 matching over 10 bases. The germline V gene has CDR1 SEHNR and CDR2 FQNEAQ (reference sequence). J lost 4 bases, V lost 1 base, and 0 bases had no gene match. This CDR3 has 15 residues. The DNA of the CDR3 is TGTGCCAGCAGCTTAGAGCGGGGGGGCACCGGGGAGCTGTTTTTT. Translation: CASSLERGGTGELFF.

The rearrangement uses TRBV15 and TRBJ2-3; TRBD2 matches 10 bases. Germline V gene data show CDR1 as LNHNV and CDR2 as YYDKDF (reference sequence). The junction had 3 bases not matched to a gene; V was cut back by 3 bases and J by 0 bases. This CDR3 is built from 16 residues. CDR3 protein: CATSSLAGDSTDTQYF. Here the CDR3 DNA reads TGTGCCACCAGCAGTCTAGCGGGGGACAGCACAGATACGCAGTATTTT.

The CDR3 DNA follows: TGTGCCAGCAGCCCCCAATACCGCTACAATGAGCAGTTCTTC. Encoded protein: CASSPQYRYNEQFF. This chain joins TRBV7-2 and TRBJ2-1; D is ambiguous. The length of the CDR3 is 14 residues. The germline V gene has CDR1 SGHTA and CDR2 FQGNSA. V was pared by 5 bases and J by 3 bases, with 11 bases between.

Comments on this clone: A junction end diverges from the germline sequence, so it may reflect a read error. The chain couples TRBV18 to TRBJ1-6; D is possibly TRBD1 (5 bases). From germline, CDR1 is KGHSH and CDR2 LQKENI. The CDR3 covers 15 residues. The CDR3 here is CASSRDGSHNSPLHF. The CDR3 coding sequence is TGTGCCAGCTCACGGGACGGCTCCCATAATTCACCCCTCCACTTT.

The rearrangement uses TRBV6-1 and TRBJ2-5, with 8 bases that match TRBD1. V lost 7 bases, J lost 5 bases, and 6 bases stayed unmatched. The CDR3 has 13 residues. Germline values: CDR1 MNHNS, CDR2 SASEGT. CDR3 DNA: TGTGCCAGCACCGGACAGGGAGCGGAGACCCAGTACTTC. Its translation is CASTGQGAETQYF.